Shown below are 23 T cell receptor beta chains from a single sample sequenced in a study of early T cells in non-severe SARS-CoV-2 infection. TCRdb reanalysed the 5' RACE reads using MiXCR and keeps one entry per CDR3 protein. Of some 82,000 distinct CDR3 sequences listed, roughly 6% were seen once; the top ten hold roughly 8%. The sequenced sample consisted of whole blood. All receptors derive from an adult who was a healthcare worker with PCR-confirmed SARS-CoV-2 infection or an uninfected control (not recorded which).

At least ten counts were recorded for this clonotype. The chain has TRBV5-1 and TRBJ2-5, with 7 nucleotides matching TRBD2. This CDR3 comprises 14 residues. CDR1 and CDR2 (germline): SGHRS, YFSETQ. J gave up 2 bases and V 4 bases, and 5 bases lay outside the gene matches. The DNA for the CDR3 is TGCGCCAGCAGCACAGCTAGCGGACAAGAGACCCAGTACTTC. This translates into CASSTASGQETQYF.

The chain links TRBV12-3 or TRBV12-4 to TRBJ1-2; D gene unclear. V was pared by 3 bases and J by 4 bases, with 9 bases between. This CDR3 comprises 13 residues. The chain's CDR3 is CASSFSQAYGYTF. CDR3 coding DNA: TGTGCCAGCAGTTTCTCTCAGGCCTATGGCTACACCTTC.

Ten or more counts support this clonotype. The chain links TRBV4-2 to TRBJ2-4; D call uncertain. V shed 0 bases and J shed 0 bases, with 15 bases lying between them. From germline, CDR1 is LGHNA and CDR2 YNFKEQ. This CDR3 has 18 residues. In DNA, the CDR3 is TGTGCCAGCAGCCAAGATATTACGAACCCCCTAGCCAAAAACATTCAGTACTTC. Translating it yields CASSQDITNPLAKNIQYF.

This clonotype was seen many times. The chain uses TRBV11-2 and TRBJ2-5; D is unresolved. This CDR3 has 14 residues. Germline loops: CDR1 SGHAT, CDR2 FQNNGV. Deletions cut 1 base from V and 1 base from J, with 7 bases between. In DNA form, the CDR3 reads TGTGCCAGCAGCTTAGGTTCCCCCCAAGAGACCCAGTACTTC. It encodes CASSLGSPQETQYF.

V gene TRBV20-1 combines with J gene TRBJ2-1; tentative D call: TRBD1 (6 bases). This CDR3 is 18 amino acids long. V was shortened by 0 bases and J by 0 bases, with 18 bases between the two germline ends. Germline values: CDR1 DFQATT, CDR2 SNEGSKA (reference sequence). CDR3 sequence (DNA): TGCAGTGCTAGAGATAAGGGGGAAGGCGGTCGCTCCTACAATGAGCAGTTCTTC. Protein product: CSARDKGEGGRSYNEQFF.

This clonotype has more than one count but fewer than ten. V and J are TRBV3-1 and TRBJ2-7, with D possibly matching TRBD1 (6 bases). Trimming stripped 1 base from V and 0 bases from J, with 10 bases between. This CDR3 spans 15 amino acids. Per the germline V gene, CDR1 is LGHDT and CDR2 is YNNKEL (reference sequence). CDR3 DNA sequence: TGTGCCAGCAGCCAAGGGGTGACAGGCTCCTACGAGCAGTACTTC. The encoded protein is CASSQGVTGSYEQYF.

This clonotype was observed a handful of times. The chain combines TRBV6-5 with TRBJ2-2; D gene uncertain. This CDR3 spans 15 amino acids. CDR1 and CDR2 (germline): MNHEY, SVGAGI. Trimming pared 2 bases from V and 5 bases from J, leaving 12 bases between. The CDR3 region is CASSYETTVTGELFF. The CDR3 coding sequence is TGTGCCAGCAGTTACGAGACGACCGTGACCGGGGAGCTGTTTTTT.

This clonotype was observed a few times. The chain carries TRBV20-1 and TRBJ2-5; no reliable D call. The V and J ends lost 2 bases and 7 bases respectively, with 14 bases between them. The germline V gene has CDR1 DFQATT and CDR2 SNEGSKA (reference sequence). The CDR3 spans 13 residues. The DNA of the CDR3 is TGCAGTGCTAGACCCCCGATTAGGTCGACCCAGTACTTC. The encoded protein is CSARPPIRSTQYF.

The table lists this clonotype with a few counts. The chain employs TRBV14 and TRBJ2-1; D is unresolved. CDR1 is SGHDN, CDR2 FVKESK, per germline. The V gene lost 1 base and the J gene lost 9 bases, with 10 bases spanning the gap. The CDR3 covers 13 residues. This CDR3 is CASSQGRGIEQFF. CDR3 nucleotide sequence: TGTGCCAGCAGCCAAGGGAGAGGTATTGAGCAGTTCTTC.

This sequence joins TRBV10-2 and TRBJ1-1, with D hard to call. The germline V and J ends were trimmed by 2 bases and 1 base, with 8 bases remaining between them. CDR3 size: 14 residues. Germline assignment: CDR1 WSHSY and CDR2 SAAADI. Here the CDR3 DNA reads TGCGCCAGCAGTGAGGGGAGGGAGAACACTGAAGCTTTCTTT. Protein: CASSEGRENTEAFF.

The V call is TRBV7-8, the J call TRBJ2-7; maybe TRBD1 (6 bases). The germline V gene encodes CDR1 SGHVS and CDR2 FQNEAQ. V lost 6 bases and J 6 bases, leaving 18 bases between the germline ends. CDR3 length: 14 amino acids. Here the CDR3 DNA reads TGTGCCAGCAGGTTGGGTCACAGGGAAAGCGAGCAGTACTTC. Encoded protein: CASRLGHRESEQYF.

The chain couples TRBV11-2 to TRBJ2-3; D gene unclear. CDR3 length equals 14 residues. CDR1 and CDR2 from the germline V gene are SGHAT and FQNNGV. Trimming took off 2 bases at V and 2 bases at J, with 8 bases between the two ends. CDR3 DNA sequence: TGTGCCAGCAGCTTACTCGAAGCCACAGATACGCAGTATTTT. It codes for CASSLLEATDTQYF.

The sample holds many counts of this clonotype. The rearrangement joins TRBV20-1 to TRBJ2-3; the D is unclear. There are 12 residues in the CDR3. CDR1 DFQATT and CDR2 SNEGSKA come from the germline V gene (reference sequence). V was trimmed by 6 bases and J by 6 bases, leaving 13 bases between them. CDR3 sequence reads: CSATAARDTQYF. In DNA form, the CDR3 reads TGCAGTGCCACGGCGGCCAGGGATACGCAGTATTTT.

The CDR3 here is CASSENRMNTEAFF. The CDR3 coding sequence is TGTGCCAGCAGTGAGAACAGGATGAACACTGAAGCTTTCTTT. The rearrangement joins TRBV2 to TRBJ1-1, with D tentatively TRBD1 (5 bases). This CDR3 has 14 amino acids. Germline V gene sequence: CDR1 SNHLY, CDR2 FYNNEI. Trimming removed 3 bases at V and 0 bases at J, with 8 bases between.

This clonotype has ten or more counts. The V and J genes are TRBV7-6 and TRBJ1-1; no clear D. There are 13 residues in the CDR3. Germline lookup yields CDR1 SGHVS and CDR2 FNYEAQ. V shed 5 bases and J shed 2 bases, with 9 bases lying between them. The CDR3 region is CASSMDVNTEAFF. The CDR3 nucleotides read TGTGCCAGCAGCATGGATGTAAACACTGAAGCTTTCTTT.

The chain combines TRBV29-1 with TRBJ1-3; the D gene is possibly TRBD1 (5 bases). Germline loops: CDR1 SQVTM, CDR2 ANQGSEA. The CDR3 spans 14 residues. V was clipped by 4 bases and J by 6 bases, with 16 bases between them. The CDR3 DNA is TGCAGCGTTGGTGATGCGGGGGTGCTAAACACCATATATTTT. It translates to CSVGDAGVLNTIYF.

This clonotype was observed a handful of times. The gene calls are TRBV11-2 and TRBJ2-7; perhaps D is TRBD1 or TRBD2 (5 bases each). V shed 5 bases and J shed 7 bases, with 12 bases lying between them. Germline V gene sequence: CDR1 SGHAT, CDR2 FQNNGV. The CDR3 is 12 residues long. The CDR3 spells CASSPQGAEQYF. The CDR3 coding sequence is TGTGCCAGCAGCCCCCAGGGAGCGGAGCAGTACTTC.

Only a few counts were recorded for this clonotype. The chain couples TRBV7-8 to TRBJ1-1; 9 bases fit TRBD1. The germline V gene encodes CDR1 SGHVS and CDR2 FQNEAQ. The CDR3 extends over 15 amino acids. The V segment lost 3 bases and the J segment 5 bases; nucleotides outside the gene matches: 7. The DNA of the CDR3 is TGTGCCAGCAGCTTCAGGACAGGGGAGGGGACTGAAGCTTTCTTT. Its protein is CASSFRTGEGTEAFF.

The chain links TRBV12-3 or TRBV12-4 to TRBJ2-1, with a weak D call TRBD1 (5 bases). V was shortened by 2 bases and J by 11 bases, with 10 bases between the two germline ends. The CDR3 is made up of 12 amino acids. CDR3 loop: CASSLQDTKQFF. The CDR3 DNA reads TGTGCCAGCAGTTTACAGGACACTAAGCAGTTCTTC.

The chain links TRBV12-3 or TRBV12-4 to TRBJ1-6; D gene unclear. The CDR3 consists of 13 residues. Trimming shortened V by 6 bases and J by 7 bases, and 10 bases separated the two germline ends. The CDR3 sequence is CASSLSANSPLHF. In DNA form, the CDR3 reads TGTGCCAGCAGCCTCAGCGCAAATTCACCCCTCCACTTT.

This clonotype occurred many times. The chain is built from TRBV6-1 and TRBJ2-3; D not certain. The CDR3 is made up of 14 amino acids. V was clipped by 4 bases and J by 0 bases, with 8 bases between them. Germline assignment: CDR1 MNHNS and CDR2 SASEGT. CDR3 sequence (DNA): TGTGCCAGCAGTGGACCACTGAGCACAGATACGCAGTATTTT. Translation gives CASSGPLSTDTQYF.

In its sample, this clonotype was seen many times. This chain links TRBV20-1 with TRBJ2-7; 11 bases are shared with TRBD1. The length of the CDR3 is 13 residues. CDR1 and CDR2 from the germline V gene are DFQATT and SNEGSKA (reference sequence). J gave up 1 base and V 6 bases, and 2 bases lay outside the gene matches. The CDR3 DNA reads TGCAGTGCCTGGGACAGGGGGTCCTACGAGCAGTACTTC. Its protein is CSAWDRGSYEQYF.

This clonotype was picked up many times. The chain carries TRBV20-1 and TRBJ1-1; D remains ambiguous. V was pared by 0 bases and J by 6 bases, with 8 bases between. Germline CDR1 DFQATT, CDR2 SNEGSKA (reference sequence). The CDR3 spans 12 residues. CDR3 in DNA: TGCAGTGCTAGAGAGATTGGGCCTGAAGCTTTCTTT. Its translation is CSAREIGPEAFF.